This T cell receptor beta chain was observed in a study of blood T cell repertoires in COVID-19. At the level of the study: PBMCs, B-cell-depleted T cells, or T cells were the source of the cDNA or gDNA that made up the material.

Original processing methods: Estimated nucleated cell counts came from reference gene primer amplification. Profiled with immunoSEQ multiplex PCR; TCRdb holds only in-frame clones, not every one. V and J calls plus clone size are reproduced from that table; the DNA served to infer D and trimming. In the table there are approximately 210,000 clones, around 84% of which are singletons. Per germline, CDR1 SGHDT and CDR2 YYEEEE. V lost 3 bases to trimming and J lost 6 bases, with 12 bases between them. This CDR3 is built from 14 residues. The chain employs TRBV5-6 and TRBJ1-4; unclear D gene. This clonotype originated in a human donor in a cohort sampled during active COVID-19. The material sequenced was peripheral blood. CDR3: CASSSRTGDEKLFF. For the CDR3, the DNA is TGTGCCAGCAGCTCGCGGACCGGGGATGAAAAACTGTTTTTT.